This TCR beta chain was obtained from a study of CD8 T cells in Susac syndrome. Study as a whole: Patients with Susac syndrome were therapy-naive, on corticosteroids, or on intravenous immunoglobulin alone at blood draw.

An amount of RNA that ranged from 0.5 to 1 ug was reverse transcribed with random hexamers. Each CDR3 protein is one row after TCRdb ran MiXCR on the immunoSEQ multiplex PCR reads. The sample records around 81,000 distinct CDR3 sequences, nearly 95% being singletons. TEMRA cells were enriched by FACS, and CD4+ and CD8+ T cells were negatively isolated. V was pared by 5 bases and J by 0 bases, with 17 bases between. CDR1 is PRHDT and CDR2 is FYEKMQ in the germline V gene (reference sequence). CDR3 length equals 16 residues. Material for sequencing was CD8+ T cells from PBMCs. This chain uses TRBV13 with TRBJ2-7; TRBD1 might be the D (5 bases). The receptor comes from a human donor with Susac syndrome. CDR3 sequence reads: CASSHSTETVSYEQYF. CDR3 sequence (DNA): TGTGCCAGCAGCCACTCCACCGAGACAGTCTCCTACGAGCAGTACTTC.